This record looks at one T cell receptor (beta chain) sequence and its context. This sample stems from a study of blood T cell repertoires in COVID-19. Study-level background: Samples taken during acute and convalescent COVID-19 were collected in the United States, Italy and Spain. PBMCs, B-cell-depleted T cells, or T cells provided the cDNA or gDNA that made up the material.

Trimming shortened V by 0 bases and J by 2 bases, and 7 bases separated the two germline ends. From germline, CDR1 is SGHRS and CDR2 YFSETQ. This CDR3 spans 14 amino acids. As handled by the study authors: Amplification from reference gene primers served as the basis for estimated nucleated cell counts. Repertoires were generated with immunoSEQ multiplex PCR, while TCRdb's copy carries only in-frame clones and drops some. Clonal size and the V and J genes are those of that table, whereas D and trimming came from the DNA. Seen here are over 150,000 clones, 85% to 90% observed once, and the top ten hold 2.5% to 3.5%.

The J gene is TRBJ2-3, the V gene TRBV5-1, with a possible D match to TRBD1 (5 bases). Sequencing was carried out using peripheral blood. The source of this sequence is a man in his forties with active or convalescent COVID-19. CDR3 sequence reads: CASSLGQTTDTQYF. The CDR3 DNA reads TGCGCCAGCAGCTTGGGACAGACCACAGATACGCAGTATTTT.